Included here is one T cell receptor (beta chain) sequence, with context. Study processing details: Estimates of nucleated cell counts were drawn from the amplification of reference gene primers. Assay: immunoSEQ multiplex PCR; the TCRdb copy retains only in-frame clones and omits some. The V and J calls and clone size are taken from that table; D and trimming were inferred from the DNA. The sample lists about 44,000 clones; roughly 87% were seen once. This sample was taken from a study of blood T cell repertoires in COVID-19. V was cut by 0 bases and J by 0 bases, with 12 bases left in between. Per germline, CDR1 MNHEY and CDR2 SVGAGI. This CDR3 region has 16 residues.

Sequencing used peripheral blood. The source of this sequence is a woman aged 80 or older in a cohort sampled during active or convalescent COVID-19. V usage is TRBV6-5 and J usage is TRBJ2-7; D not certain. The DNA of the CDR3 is TGTGCCAGCAGTTACTCGAGACCAGCTAGCTCCTACGAGCAGTACTTC. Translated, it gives CASSYSRPASSYEQYF.